This TCR beta chain was observed in a study of blood T cell repertoires in COVID-19. Study in general: Acute-phase and convalescent COVID-19 samples originated in the United States, Italy and Spain.

V was pared by 4 bases and J by 8 bases, with 21 bases between. Germline V gives CDR1 SGHRS, CDR2 YFSETQ. This CDR3 spans 16 amino acids. Only in-frame clones appear in the TCRdb table, and some are missing; sequencing was by immunoSEQ multiplex PCR. The table records hundreds of thousands of clones, more than 75% of them present only once. Recruitment covered about 25 US areas and drew participants whose ages spanned roughly 18 to 100 years. Participants' reported clinical history set cohort assignment. The chain has TRBV5-1 and TRBJ1-4; D call uncertain. The sample was PBMCs or T cells enriched from blood (not recorded which). The source of this sequence is a man aged 40-50 years in a cohort exposed to, infected with or recovered from COVID-19 (not recorded which). CDR3: CASSMQPGSPAEKLFF. The DNA of the CDR3 is TGCGCCAGCAGCATGCAACCCGGGTCCCCCGCGGAAAAACTGTTTTTT.